The 15 T cell receptor beta chains given below trace back to one sample, sequenced in a study of identical twins. A single record per CDR3 protein comes from TCRdb applying MiXCR to the 5' RACE reads. This sample has approximately 670,000 distinct CDR3 sequences; less than 7% occur once, and the top ten carry 1.5% to 2%. The specimen sequenced was naive T cells sorted from blood. These receptors were collected from a man aged 18 to 30 in good health.

This clonotype showed up just a few times. The J gene is TRBJ2-4, the V gene TRBV11-2; tentatively, D is TRBD1 or TRBD2 (6 bases each). The germline V gene has CDR1 SGHAT and CDR2 FQNNGV. The CDR3 is made up of 17 amino acids. Trimming stripped 1 base from V and 3 bases from J, with 16 bases between. Here the CDR3 reads CASSLVGGSVDKNIQYF. CDR3 DNA: TGTGCCAGCAGCTTAGTAGGGGGGAGCGTGGACAAAAACATTCAGTACTTC. Filled out from reference TRBV11-2 and TRBJ2-4, the complete variable domain reads EAGVAQSPRYKIIEKRQSVAFWCNPISGHATLYWYQQILGQGPKLLIQFQNNGVVDDSQLPKDRFSAERLKGVDSTLKIQPAKLEDSAVYLCASSLVGGSVDKNIQYFGAGTRLSVL.

In this sample, this clonotype turned up many times. CDR3 in amino acids: CATSVSGSAGEQFF. The DNA for the CDR3 is TGTGCCACCAGTGTTAGCGGTAGCGCGGGTGAGCAGTTCTTC. V and J are TRBV24-1 and TRBJ2-1; tentative D call: TRBD2 (6 bases). Germline V gene data show CDR1 as KGHDR and CDR2 as SFDVKD. With 5 bases removed from V and 9 bases from J, the gap between germline ends came to 16 bases. The CDR3 is made up of 14 amino acids.

This clonotype occurred a few times. The V gene is TRBV15, the J gene TRBJ2-1; no firm D call. Deletions cut 0 bases from V and 0 bases from J, with 3 bases between. The CDR3 extends over 14 amino acids. Germline V lookup: CDR1 LNHNV, CDR2 YYDKDF (reference sequence). This CDR3 reads CATSREGSYNEQFF. CDR3 coding DNA: TGTGCCACCAGCAGAGAGGGCTCCTACAATGAGCAGTTCTTC.

The DNA of the CDR3 is TGTGCCACCAGCAGAGATTTGACTAGCGGGACCACCGGGGAGCTGTTTTTT. Amino acids: CATSRDLTSGTTGELFF. The V call is TRBV15, the J call TRBJ2-2, with 11 nucleotides matching TRBD2. CDR3 length: 17 amino acids. Germline V gene data show CDR1 as LNHNV and CDR2 as YYDKDF (reference sequence). The trim removed 0 bases at V and 4 bases at J, leaving 4 bases unmatched. Full variable domain (rest looked up from reference TRBV15 and TRBJ2-2): DAMVIQNPRYQVTQFGKPVTLSCSQTLNHNVMYWYQQKSSQAPKLLFHYYDKDFNNEADTPDNFQSRRPNTSFCFLDIRSPGLGDTAMYLCATSRDLTSGTTGELFFGEGSRLTVL.

This chain connects TRBV18 to TRBJ1-2; 7 bases agree with TRBD1. Germline CDR1 is KGHSH and CDR2 is LQKENI. This CDR3 is built from 15 residues. Trimming at V came to 6 bases and at J to 2 bases, leaving 9 bases not matched to a gene. CDR3 in amino acids: CASSTTTGQNYGYTF. The CDR3, as DNA: TGTGCCAGCTCCACTACAACGGGACAGAACTATGGCTACACCTTC. Full variable domain (rest looked up from reference TRBV18 and TRBJ1-2): NAGVMQNPRHLVRRRGQEARLRCSPMKGHSHVYWYRQLPEEGLKFMVYLQKENIIDESGMPKERFSAEFPKEGPSILRIQQVVRGDSAAYFCASSTTTGQNYGYTFGSGTRLTVV.

This clonotype was seen many times. The V gene is TRBV7-2, the J gene TRBJ2-1; 12 nucleotides agree with TRBD2. The CDR3 is made up of 16 amino acids. V trimming: 3 bases; J trimming: 8 bases; junction bases outside the gene matches: 8. The germline V gene encodes CDR1 SGHTA and CDR2 FQGNSA. This CDR3 reads CASSLASGRAWYEQFF. The CDR3 nucleotides are TGTGCCAGCAGCTTGGCTAGCGGGAGGGCCTGGTATGAGCAGTTCTTC.

This clonotype was seen a handful of times. This CDR3 reads CASSRTIVADTQYF. DNA for the CDR3: TGTGCCAGCAGTAGGACTATTGTCGCAGATACGCAGTATTTT. The chain couples TRBV28 to TRBJ2-3, with a weak D call TRBD2 (6 bases). Trimming took off 5 bases at V and 4 bases at J, with 13 bases between the two ends. In germline, CDR1 is MDHEN, CDR2 SYDVKM. This CDR3 contains 14 residues.

Concerning this clonotype itself: One base away lies a much larger clone, so this may be a sequencing read error. V is TRBV29-1 and J is TRBJ2-3; the D is unclear. The V end was cut by 3 bases, the J end by 2 bases, with 9 bases between. The CDR3 covers 13 residues. Germline V lookup: CDR1 SQVTM, CDR2 ANQGSEA. The CDR3: CSVDSLPTDTQYF. Written as DNA, the CDR3 is TGCAGCGTTGATTCATTACCCACAGATACGCAGTATTTT.

This clonotype was found many times. The chain is built from TRBV5-1 and TRBJ2-7; a weak D match, TRBD1 (5 bases). Germline lookup yields CDR1 SGHRS and CDR2 YFSETQ. Trimming pared 0 bases from V and 2 bases from J, leaving 9 bases between. The length of the CDR3 is 14 residues. For the CDR3, the DNA is TGCGCCAGCAGCTTGGAATGGGGCACCTACGAGCAGTACTTC. Protein product: CASSLEWGTYEQYF.

The table lists this clonotype with many counts. The gene calls are TRBV5-1 and TRBJ2-2; D could derive from TRBD1 or TRBD2 (5 bases each). Trimming took off 4 bases at V and 0 bases at J, with 16 bases between the two ends. The CDR3 sequence is 17 residues long. Looked up from germline, CDR1 is SGHRS and CDR2 is YFSETQ. For the CDR3, the DNA is TGCGCCAGCAGCAGGAGAGAGGGGTTCTCGAACACCGGGGAGCTGTTTTTT. Protein: CASSRREGFSNTGELFF.

This clonotype occurred many times. V is TRBV29-1 and J is TRBJ2-5; D not certain. Germline loops: CDR1 SQVTM, CDR2 ANQGSEA. The CDR3 is 9 residues long. V was cut by 4 bases and J by 5 bases, with 2 bases left in between. The CDR3 sequence is CSVGETQYF. The CDR3 DNA is TGCAGCGTTGGGGAGACCCAGTACTTC.

This clonotype was found many times. This rearrangement joins TRBV27 to TRBJ2-2; 9 bases line up with TRBD1. Germline trimming cut 5 bases from V and 9 bases from J; bases unmatched to any gene: 10. CDR1 and CDR2 from the germline V gene are MNHEY and SMNVEV (reference sequence). The length of the CDR3 is 15 residues. The CDR3 coding sequence is TGTGCCAGCAGTGCCGGGACAGGGCTCGCAAGGGAGCTGTTTTTT. Translated: CASSAGTGLARELFF.

This clonotype has a count of ten or more. V is TRBV29-1 and J is TRBJ2-2, with 9 bases identical to TRBD1. CDR1 SQVTM and CDR2 ANQGSEA come from the germline V gene. The trim removed 5 bases at V and 6 bases at J, leaving 10 bases unmatched. This CDR3 region has 15 residues. The CDR3 bases are TGCAGCGTTAGACAGGGGGGGAGTTTCGCCGGGGAGCTGTTTTTT. It translates to CSVRQGGSFAGELFF.

The rearrangement uses TRBV6-2 or TRBV6-3 and TRBJ2-7, with D uncertain. This CDR3 contains 13 residues. V lost 4 bases and J 5 bases, leaving 12 bases between the germline ends. Per the germline V gene, CDR1 is MNHEY and CDR2 is SVGEGT. The DNA of the CDR3 is TGTGCCAGCAGTTCTCCACGACCAAACGAGCAGTACTTC. It translates to CASSSPRPNEQYF.

Comments on this clonotype: This could be a read error, since a much larger clone is one nucleotide away. The chain links TRBV27 to TRBJ2-1; D possibly corresponds to TRBD2 (6 bases). Germline CDR1 and CDR2: MNHEY and SMNVEV (reference sequence). This CDR3 contains 16 residues. The CDR3 DNA follows: TGTGCCGGCAGTTTACCCAATTATGGTCGGGGGAATGAGCAGTTCTTC. It specifies CAGSLPNYGRGNEQFF.